This passage covers 28 T cell receptor beta chains from one sample sequenced in a study of identifying expanded T cells in peripheral blood. Only in-frame clones appear in the TCRdb table, and some are missing; sequencing was by immunoSEQ multiplex PCR. The data contain 70,000 or so clones, roughly 90% of them singletons. The sequenced sample was blood. The receptors derive from a person aged 18 to 70 in good health.

The CDR3 is CASSLDTLGTDTQYF. The CDR3 nucleotides read TGCGCCAGCAGCTTGGACACCCTGGGCACAGATACGCAGTATTTT. The rearrangement links TRBV5-1 to TRBJ2-3; D is undetermined. Trimming removed 0 bases from V and 1 base from J, with 9 bases in between. CDR3 length: 15 residues. Germline V CDR1 and CDR2: SGHRS, YFSETQ.

V usage is TRBV7-8 and J usage is TRBJ2-2; the match to TRBD2 covers 9 bases. The CDR3 extends over 16 amino acids. Germline CDR1 reads SGHVS; CDR2 reads FQNEAQ. V shed 5 bases and J 1 base; nucleotides not matched to a gene: 5. This CDR3 is CASSPREGGNTGELFF. The CDR3 DNA follows: TGTGCCAGCAGCCCGCGGGAGGGCGGGAACACCGGGGAGCTGTTTTTT.

The gene calls are TRBV2 and TRBJ2-5; 10 bases fit TRBD1. With V trimmed by 2 bases and J by 4 bases, 4 bases remained unmatched. Germline V lookup: CDR1 SNHLY, CDR2 FYNNEI. CDR3 size: 15 residues. CDR3 protein: CASSEPTGGAETQYF. The CDR3 bases are TGTGCCAGCAGTGAACCGACAGGGGGCGCAGAGACCCAGTACTTC.

The V gene is TRBV6-5, the J gene TRBJ2-3; no firm D call. V was shortened by 6 bases and J by 0 bases, with 4 bases between the two germline ends. Germline CDR1 and CDR2: MNHEY and SVGAGI. The CDR3 has 12 residues. The DNA of the CDR3 is TGTGCCAGCAGGTCTAGCACAGATACGCAGTATTTT. Protein product: CASRSSTDTQYF.

The genes are TRBV7-2 and TRBJ1-2, with no clear D. This CDR3 spans 15 amino acids. Germline lookup yields CDR1 SGHTA and CDR2 FQGNSA. V shed 7 bases and J shed 6 bases, with 21 bases lying between them. The CDR3 loop is CASTQPGDLRNGYTF. The DNA for the CDR3 is TGTGCCAGCACCCAACCCGGGGATTTGAGGAATGGCTACACCTTC.

V gene TRBV9 combines with J gene TRBJ2-1; D unresolved. This CDR3 spans 14 amino acids. Trimming took off 1 base at V and 7 bases at J, with 12 bases between the two ends. CDR1 and CDR2 (germline): SGDLS, YYNGEE. CDR3 protein: CASSVHYQENEQFF. The CDR3 DNA sequence: TGTGCCAGCAGCGTACACTACCAGGAAAATGAGCAGTTCTTC.

The rearrangement links TRBV5-8 to TRBJ2-7, with D possibly matching TRBD1 (6 bases). Per germline, CDR1 SGHTS and CDR2 YDEGEE. The CDR3 consists of 13 residues. With 4 bases removed from V and 2 bases from J, the gap between germline ends came to 10 bases. The CDR3 region is CASSRTGPYEQYF. The CDR3 DNA reads TGTGCCAGCAGCCGCACAGGGCCCTACGAGCAGTACTTC.

V and J are TRBV6-4 and TRBJ2-6, with 7 bases lining up with TRBD2. CDR1 and CDR2 (germline): MRHNA, SNTAGT. V was clipped by 3 bases and J by 4 bases; unmatched bases: 3. This CDR3 region has 15 residues. CDR3 sequence: CASSESGAGANVLTF. In DNA form, the CDR3 reads TGTGCCAGCAGTGAGAGCGGGGCCGGGGCCAACGTCCTGACTTTC.

The chain recombines TRBV7-2 with TRBJ2-3, with D perhaps matching TRBD2 (5 bases). V lost 1 base to trimming and J lost 2 bases, with 10 bases between them. This CDR3 spans 15 amino acids. Germline CDR1 is SGHTA and CDR2 is FQGNSA. CDR3 DNA sequence: TGTGCCAGCAGCTTAGTCTCCGGGGACACAGATACGCAGTATTTT. This gives the protein CASSLVSGDTDTQYF.

The chain joins TRBV7-8 to TRBJ2-5, with a tentative D call TRBD2 (8 bases). Trimming pared 4 bases from V and 2 bases from J, leaving 17 bases between. The CDR3 is 16 residues long. CDR1 is SGHVS and CDR2 is FQNEAQ in the germline V gene. CDR3 loop: CASSSRTGGGQETQYF. In DNA, the CDR3 is TGTGCCAGCAGCTCAAGGACAGGCGGGGGGCAAGAGACCCAGTACTTC.

The chain couples TRBV19 to TRBJ1-2, with TRBD1 identical over 7 bases. V shed 8 bases and J 6 bases; nucleotides not matched to a gene: 12. CDR1 is LNHDA, CDR2 SQIVND, per germline (reference sequence). The CDR3 consists of 14 residues. CDR3 coding DNA: TGTGCCAGTCAAGCCCAAGGGGGCGCGGATGGCTACACCTTC. This codes for CASQAQGGADGYTF.

The chain joins TRBV7-8 to TRBJ2-5, with TRBD1 matching 9 bases. Unmatched junction bases numbered 7, after V lost 5 bases and J lost 0 bases. The CDR3 has 16 residues. Per the germline V gene, CDR1 is SGHVS and CDR2 is FQNEAQ. This chain's CDR3 is CASSQGQGGDQETQYF. The DNA of the CDR3 is TGTGCCAGCAGCCAGGGACAGGGAGGGGACCAAGAGACCCAGTACTTC.

The rearrangement joins TRBV4-3 to TRBJ1-1; D possibly corresponds to TRBD1 (6 bases). CDR3 length: 18 residues. Trimming pared 0 bases from V and 0 bases from J, leaving 17 bases between. Germline-derived CDR1 and CDR2 are LGHNA and YSLEER. Written as DNA, the CDR3 is TGCGCCAGCAGCCAAGAAGGGGCAGGGGACCTGATGAACACTGAAGCTTTCTTT. Its translation is CASSQEGAGDLMNTEAFF.

The chain couples TRBV5-4 to TRBJ1-5, with no clear D. Trimming shortened V by 4 bases and J by 0 bases, and 26 bases separated the two germline ends. The CDR3 length is 20 residues. Germline V gene data show CDR1 as SGHNT and CDR2 as YYREEE (reference sequence). CDR3 region: CASSRLLRSGCGFSNQPQHF. The CDR3 DNA is TGTGCCAGCAGCCGTCTATTGAGGTCGGGGTGCGGGTTTAGCAATCAGCCCCAGCATTTT.

The chain employs TRBV4-3 and TRBJ1-4; perhaps TRBD1 as D (6 bases). V lost 0 bases and J lost 5, with 16 bases in between. There are 17 residues in the CDR3. Per the germline V gene, CDR1 is LGHNA and CDR2 is YSLEER. Here the CDR3 reads CASSQDPPQGKNEKLFF. DNA of the CDR3: TGCGCCAGCAGCCAAGATCCCCCCCAGGGGAAGAATGAAAAACTGTTTTTT.

This sequence joins TRBV7-9 and TRBJ2-4; D gene uncertain. CDR3 length: 16 amino acids. Trimming removed 8 bases at V and 0 bases at J, with 17 bases between. CDR1 is SEHNR, CDR2 FQNEAQ, per germline (reference sequence). The CDR3 is CASPAGCPLAKNIQYF. The CDR3 bases are TGTGCCAGCCCTGCTGGGTGCCCTCTAGCCAAAAACATTCAGTACTTC. The complete variable domain, with remaining parts taken from reference TRBV7-9 and TRBJ2-4, reads DTGVSQNPRHKITKRGQNVTFRCDPISEHNRLYWYRQTLGQGPEFLTYFQNEAQLEKSRLLSDRFSAERPKGSFSTLEIQRTEQGDSAMYLCASPAGCPLAKNIQYFGAGTRLSVL.

This sequence joins TRBV6-5 and TRBJ2-3; D remains unclear. CDR1 is MNHEY, CDR2 SVGAGI, per germline. Trimming stripped 4 bases from V and 9 bases from J, with 14 bases between. This CDR3 contains 13 residues. The CDR3 here is CASSSPGSHTQYF. The CDR3 DNA reads as TGTGCCAGCAGTTCCCCGGGCTCCCACACGCAGTATTTT.

The chain couples TRBV30 to TRBJ2-1; D uncertain. The CDR3 consists of 13 residues. Per the germline V gene, CDR1 is GTSNPN and CDR2 is SVGIG (reference sequence). V lost 0 bases to trimming and J lost 2 bases, with 5 bases between them. CDR3: CAWSVETYNEQFF. The CDR3 region has the DNA TGTGCCTGGAGTGTAGAAACCTACAATGAGCAGTTCTTC.

By sample share, this clone is medium-sized. The rearrangement joins TRBV9 to TRBJ2-3; D not certain. The CDR3 runs to 15 residues. The germline V and J ends were trimmed by 0 bases and 0 bases, with 8 bases remaining between them. The V gene's germline CDR1 is SGDLS and CDR2 YYNGEE. CDR3 DNA: TGTGCCAGCAGCGTAGACGGATCTAGCACAGATACGCAGTATTTT. This gives the protein CASSVDGSSTDTQYF.

CDR3 sequence reads: CASSEPGAGNQPQHF. CDR3 nucleotide sequence: TGTGCCAGCAGTGAACCCGGAGCGGGCAATCAGCCCCAGCATTTT. The chain carries TRBV25-1 and TRBJ1-5; no clear D gene. This CDR3 has 15 amino acids. Germline CDR1 MGHDK, CDR2 SYGVNS. V was cut by 2 bases and J by 2 bases, with 10 bases left in between.

This rearrangement joins TRBV27 to TRBJ2-1; TRBD1 matches 9 bases. The CDR3 covers 15 residues. CDR1 is MNHEY and CDR2 is SMNVEV in the germline V gene (reference sequence). J gave up 1 base and V 9 bases, and 7 bases lay outside the gene matches. CDR3 sequence reads: CASMQGQGSYNEQFF. For the CDR3, the DNA is TGTGCCAGTATGCAAGGACAGGGGTCCTACAATGAGCAGTTCTTC.

The chain recombines TRBV7-6 with TRBJ2-3; 10 nucleotides line up with TRBD1. CDR3 length: 16 amino acids. After removal of 5 bases from V and 0 bases from J, the junction contained 5 bases not matched to a gene. The germline V gene has CDR1 SGHVS and CDR2 FNYEAQ. In DNA, the CDR3 is TGTGCCAGCAGCCCCGGGACAGGGGCAAGCACAGATACGCAGTATTTT. This translates into CASSPGTGASTDTQYF. Drawing the rest from reference TRBV7-6 and TRBJ2-3, the complete variable domain is GAGVSQSPRYKVTKRGQDVALRCDPISGHVSLYWYRQALGQGPEFLTYFNYEAQQDKSGLPNDRFSAERPEGSISTLTIQRTEQRDSAMYRCASSPGTGASTDTQYFGPGTRLTVL.

This rearrangement joins TRBV10-3 to TRBJ1-1; D call uncertain. CDR1 and CDR2 (germline): ENHRY, SYGVKD. The CDR3 extends over 12 amino acids. V gave up 4 bases and J gave up 3 bases, with 6 bases separating them. This CDR3 is CAISAPDTEAFF. As DNA, the CDR3 is TGTGCCATCAGTGCCCCCGACACTGAAGCTTTCTTT.

This clone has a handful of counts. V and J are TRBV7-7 and TRBJ2-2, with TRBD1 identical over 10 bases. The CDR3 is 15 residues long. Germline V CDR1 and CDR2: SSHAT, FNYEAQ (reference sequence). Trimming at V came to 2 bases and at J to 5 bases, leaving 2 bases not matched to a gene. The DNA for the CDR3 is TGTGCCAGCAGCTTACTGGGACAGGGGACCGGGGAGCTGTTTTTT. It codes for CASSLLGQGTGELFF.

V usage is TRBV4-2 and J usage is TRBJ2-7, with D hard to call. The CDR3 covers 12 residues. Germline CDR1 reads LGHNA; CDR2 reads YNFKEQ. V was pared by 5 bases and J by 6 bases, with 11 bases between. The DNA for the CDR3 is TGTGCCAGCAGCTTGCGGTTTGGCGAGCAGTACTTC. This gives the protein CASSLRFGEQYF.

The J gene is TRBJ2-5, the V gene TRBV9; a weak D match, TRBD2 (5 bases). This CDR3 contains 13 residues. Trimming left V 0 bases short and J 2 bases short, with 5 bases between. CDR1 and CDR2 from the germline V gene are SGDLS and YYNGEE. Here the CDR3 DNA reads TGTGCCAGCAGCGTAGGAGGGCAAGAGACCCAGTACTTC. Its translation is CASSVGGQETQYF.

The chain links TRBV28 to TRBJ2-5; D is perhaps TRBD2 (5 bases). CDR3 size: 14 residues. V lost 6 bases and J 2 bases, leaving 13 bases between the germline ends. Germline V gene sequence: CDR1 MDHEN, CDR2 SYDVKM. The CDR3 region has the DNA TGTGCCAGCAGAGCATTAGCGTATCAAGAGACCCAGTACTTC. Protein sequence: CASRALAYQETQYF. Looking up the rest from reference TRBV28 and TRBJ2-5 gives the full variable domain: DVKVTQSSRYLVKRTGEKVFLECVQDMDHENMFWYRQDPGLGLRLIYFSYDVKMKEKGDIPEGYSVSREKKERFSLILESASTNQTSMYLCASRALAYQETQYFGPGTRLLVL.

This clone was observed a handful of times. The J gene is TRBJ1-2, the V gene TRBV25-1, with 8 bases lining up with TRBD1. The CDR3 spans 14 residues. After removal of 4 bases from V and 7 bases from J, the junction contained 8 bases not matched to a gene. The germline V gene has CDR1 MGHDK and CDR2 SYGVNS. CDR3 amino acids: CASSGQGKNGGYTF. Here the CDR3 DNA reads TGTGCCAGCAGTGGACAGGGGAAGAACGGTGGCTACACCTTC.